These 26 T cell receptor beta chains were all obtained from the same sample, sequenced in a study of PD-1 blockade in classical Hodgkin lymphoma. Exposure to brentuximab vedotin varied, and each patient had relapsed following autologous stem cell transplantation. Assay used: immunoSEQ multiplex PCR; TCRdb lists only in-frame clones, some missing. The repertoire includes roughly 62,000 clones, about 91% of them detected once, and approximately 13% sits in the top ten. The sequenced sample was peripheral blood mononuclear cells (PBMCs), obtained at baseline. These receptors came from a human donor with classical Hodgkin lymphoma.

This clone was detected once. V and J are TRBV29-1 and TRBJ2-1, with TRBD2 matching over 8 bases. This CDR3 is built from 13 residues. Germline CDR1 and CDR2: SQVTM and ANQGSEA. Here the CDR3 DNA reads TGCACCGTGGAGGGCGGGGGGCCCGATGAGCAGTTCTTC. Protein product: CTVEGGGPDEQFF.

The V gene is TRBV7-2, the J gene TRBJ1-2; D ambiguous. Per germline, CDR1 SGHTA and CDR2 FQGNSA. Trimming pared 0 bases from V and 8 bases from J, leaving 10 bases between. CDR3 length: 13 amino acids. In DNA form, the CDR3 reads TGTGCCAGCAGCTTAGCAGGGTCGGGGGGCTACACCTTC. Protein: CASSLAGSGGYTF.

CDR3 in DNA: TGCGCCAGCATCTACGGGGGGGCTAACACCGGGGAGCTGTTTTTT. Residues: CASIYGGANTGELFF. The chain has TRBV5-1 and TRBJ2-2, with 8 bases aligning to TRBD2. This CDR3 has 15 amino acids. The germline gives CDR1 SGHRS, CDR2 YFSETQ. With 6 bases clipped from V and 2 bases from J, the junction kept 6 bases outside the gene matches.

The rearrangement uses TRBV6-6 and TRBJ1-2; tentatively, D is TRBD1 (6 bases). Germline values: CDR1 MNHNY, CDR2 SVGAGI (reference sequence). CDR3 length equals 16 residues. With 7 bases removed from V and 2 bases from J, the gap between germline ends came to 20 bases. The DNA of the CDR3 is TGTGCCAGCACTCACCCCGCAGGGGAGTCGAACTATGGCTACACCTTC. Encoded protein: CASTHPAGESNYGYTF.

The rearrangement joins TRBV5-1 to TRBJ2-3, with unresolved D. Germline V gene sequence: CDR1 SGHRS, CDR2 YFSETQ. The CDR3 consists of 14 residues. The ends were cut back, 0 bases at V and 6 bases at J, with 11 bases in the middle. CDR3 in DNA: TGCGCCAGCAGCTTGGGGTCTTCTCCGGATACGCAGTATTTT. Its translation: CASSLGSSPDTQYF. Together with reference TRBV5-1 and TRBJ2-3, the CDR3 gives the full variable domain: KAGVTQTPRYLIKTRGQQVTLSCSPISGHRSVSWYQQTPGQGLQFLFEYFSETQRNKGNFPGRFSGRQFSNSRSEMNVSTLELGDSALYLCASSLGSSPDTQYFGPGTRLTVL.

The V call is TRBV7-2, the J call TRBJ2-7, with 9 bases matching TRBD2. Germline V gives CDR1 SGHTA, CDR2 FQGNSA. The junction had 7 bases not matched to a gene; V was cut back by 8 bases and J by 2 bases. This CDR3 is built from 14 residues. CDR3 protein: CASGSAGGPYEQYF. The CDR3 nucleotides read TGTGCCAGCGGGTCCGCGGGGGGGCCCTACGAGCAGTACTTC.

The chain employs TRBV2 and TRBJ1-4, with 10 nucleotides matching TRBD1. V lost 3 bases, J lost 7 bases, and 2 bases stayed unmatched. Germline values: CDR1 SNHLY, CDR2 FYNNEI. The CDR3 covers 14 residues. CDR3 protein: CASSEGQGFEKLFF. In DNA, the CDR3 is TGTGCCAGCAGTGAGGGACAGGGGTTTGAAAAACTGTTTTTT.

The CDR3: CASSSGPGGGYEQYF. The CDR3 nucleotides read TGTGCCAGCAGTTCCGGGCCAGGGGGTGGGTACGAGCAGTACTTC. J is TRBJ2-7 and V is TRBV9; 7 nucleotides match TRBD1. This CDR3 comprises 15 residues. The V segment lost 5 bases and the J segment 4 bases; nucleotides outside the gene matches: 12. Germline loops: CDR1 SGDLS, CDR2 YYNGEE.

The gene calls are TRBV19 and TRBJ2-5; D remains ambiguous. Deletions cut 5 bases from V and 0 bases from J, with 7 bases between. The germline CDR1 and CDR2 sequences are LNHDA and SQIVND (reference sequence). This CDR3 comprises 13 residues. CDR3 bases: TGTGCCAGTAGTTGGTTGGACCAAGAGACCCAGTACTTC. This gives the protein CASSWLDQETQYF. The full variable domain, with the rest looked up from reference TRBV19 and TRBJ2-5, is DGGITQSPKYLFRKEGQNVTLSCEQNLNHDAMYWYRQDPGQGLRLIYYSQIVNDFQKGDIAEGYSVSREKKESFPLTVTSAQKNPTAFYLCASSWLDQETQYFGPGTRLLVL.

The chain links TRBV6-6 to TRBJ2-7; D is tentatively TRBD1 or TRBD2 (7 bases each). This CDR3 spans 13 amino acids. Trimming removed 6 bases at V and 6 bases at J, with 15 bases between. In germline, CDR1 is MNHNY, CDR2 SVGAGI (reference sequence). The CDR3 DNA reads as TGTGCCAGCAGCCCAGGGGGGGTCCCCGAGCAGTACTTC. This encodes CASSPGGVPEQYF.

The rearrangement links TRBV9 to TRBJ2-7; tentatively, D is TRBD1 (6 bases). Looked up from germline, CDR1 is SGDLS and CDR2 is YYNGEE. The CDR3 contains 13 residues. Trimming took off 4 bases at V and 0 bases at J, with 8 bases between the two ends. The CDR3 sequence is CASSQQGSYEQYF. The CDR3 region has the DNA TGTGCCAGCAGCCAACAGGGCTCCTACGAGCAGTACTTC.

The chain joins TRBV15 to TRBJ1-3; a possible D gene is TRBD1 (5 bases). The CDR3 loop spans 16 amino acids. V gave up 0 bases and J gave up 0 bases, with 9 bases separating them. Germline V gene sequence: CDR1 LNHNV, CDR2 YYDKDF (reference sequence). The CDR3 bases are TGTGCCACCAGCAGAGATCAGGGAAGCTCTGGAAACACCATATATTTT. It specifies CATSRDQGSSGNTIYF. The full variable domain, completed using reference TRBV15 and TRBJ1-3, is DAMVIQNPRYQVTQFGKPVTLSCSQTLNHNVMYWYQQKSSQAPKLLFHYYDKDFNNEADTPDNFQSRRPNTSFCFLDIRSPGLGDTAMYLCATSRDQGSSGNTIYFGEGSWLTVV.

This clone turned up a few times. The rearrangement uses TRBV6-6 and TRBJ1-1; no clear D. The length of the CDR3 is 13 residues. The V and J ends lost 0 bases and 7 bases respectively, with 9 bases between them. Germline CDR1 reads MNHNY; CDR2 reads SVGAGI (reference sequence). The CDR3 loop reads CASSYSTGSEAFF. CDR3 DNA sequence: TGTGCCAGCAGTTACTCGACGGGGAGTGAAGCTTTCTTT.

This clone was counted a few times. CDR3 sequence: CASSQGTTEAFF. The CDR3 nucleotides are TGCGCCAGCAGCCAAGGGACTACTGAAGCTTTCTTT. This chain links TRBV4-1 with TRBJ1-1; the D is unclear. Trimming removed 1 base from V and 5 bases from J, with 5 bases in between. Germline V gene sequence: CDR1 MGHRA, CDR2 YSYEKL. The CDR3 runs to 12 residues.

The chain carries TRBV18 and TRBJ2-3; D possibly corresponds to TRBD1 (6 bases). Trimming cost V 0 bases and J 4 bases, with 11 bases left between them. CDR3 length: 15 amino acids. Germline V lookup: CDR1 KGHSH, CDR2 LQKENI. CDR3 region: CASSPPYRDADTQYF. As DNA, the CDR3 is TGTGCCAGCTCACCACCGTACAGGGATGCAGATACGCAGTATTTT.

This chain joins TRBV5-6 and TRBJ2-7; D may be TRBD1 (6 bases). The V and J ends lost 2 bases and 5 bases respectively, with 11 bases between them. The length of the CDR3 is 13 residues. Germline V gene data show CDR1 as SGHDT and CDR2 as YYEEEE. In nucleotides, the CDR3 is TGTGCCAGCAGCTTAACAGGGTCCCACGAGCAGTACTTC. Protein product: CASSLTGSHEQYF.

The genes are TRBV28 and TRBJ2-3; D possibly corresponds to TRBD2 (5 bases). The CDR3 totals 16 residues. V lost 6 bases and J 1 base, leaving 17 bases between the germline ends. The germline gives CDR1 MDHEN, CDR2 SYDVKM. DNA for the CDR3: TGTGCCAGCAGCCGGATCTCCGTAGCGCGCACAGATACGCAGTATTTT. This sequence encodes CASSRISVARTDTQYF. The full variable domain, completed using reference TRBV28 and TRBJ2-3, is DVKVTQSSRYLVKRTGEKVFLECVQDMDHENMFWYRQDPGLGLRLIYFSYDVKMKEKGDIPEGYSVSREKKERFSLILESASTNQTSMYLCASSRISVARTDTQYFGPGTRLTVL.

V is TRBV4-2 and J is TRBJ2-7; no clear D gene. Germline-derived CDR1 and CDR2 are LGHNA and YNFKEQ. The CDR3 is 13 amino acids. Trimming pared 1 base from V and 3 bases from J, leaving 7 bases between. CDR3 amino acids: CASSQGVGYEQYF. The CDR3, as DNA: TGTGCCAGCAGCCAAGGGGTAGGCTACGAGCAGTACTTC.

The CDR3 nucleotides are TGTGCCAGCAGCGTAGTCCGGGACAGGGTGTCGAACATTCAGTACTTC. Translating it yields CASSVVRDRVSNIQYF. The chain employs TRBV9 and TRBJ2-4; 9 bases fit TRBD1. CDR1 is SGDLS and CDR2 is YYNGEE in the germline V gene. V lost 0 bases to trimming and J lost 7 bases; unmatched junction nucleotides: 8. This CDR3 region has 16 residues.

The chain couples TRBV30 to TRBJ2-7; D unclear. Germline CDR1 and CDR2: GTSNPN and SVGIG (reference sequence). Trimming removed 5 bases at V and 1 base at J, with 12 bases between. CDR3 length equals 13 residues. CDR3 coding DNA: TGTGCCTGGGAGACGAACGGGTCCTACGAGCAGTACTTC. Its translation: CAWETNGSYEQYF.

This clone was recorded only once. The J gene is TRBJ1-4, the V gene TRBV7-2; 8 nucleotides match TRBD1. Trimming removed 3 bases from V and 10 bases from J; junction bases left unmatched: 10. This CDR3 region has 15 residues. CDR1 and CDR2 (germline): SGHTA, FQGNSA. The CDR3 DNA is TGTGCCAGCAGCTTGGCGCAACAGGGGGTCGGAAAACTGTTTTTT. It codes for CASSLAQQGVGKLFF.

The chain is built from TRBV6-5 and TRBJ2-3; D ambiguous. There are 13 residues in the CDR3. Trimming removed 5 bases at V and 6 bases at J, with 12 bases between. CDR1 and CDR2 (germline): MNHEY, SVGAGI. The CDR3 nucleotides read TGTGCCAGCAGTGAAGTATCGGTGGATACGCAGTATTTT. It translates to CASSEVSVDTQYF.

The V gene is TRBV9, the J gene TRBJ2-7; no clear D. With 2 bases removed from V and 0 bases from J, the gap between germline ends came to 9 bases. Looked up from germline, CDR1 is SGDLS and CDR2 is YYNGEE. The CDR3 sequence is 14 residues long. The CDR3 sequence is CASSVDTDSYEQYF. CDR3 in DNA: TGTGCCAGCAGCGTTGATACAGACTCCTACGAGCAGTACTTC.

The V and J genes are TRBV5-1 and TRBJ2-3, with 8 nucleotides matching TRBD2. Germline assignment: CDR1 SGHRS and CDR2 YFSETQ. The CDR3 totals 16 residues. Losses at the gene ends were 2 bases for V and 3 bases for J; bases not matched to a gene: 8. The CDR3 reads CASSFRPGTRTDTQYF. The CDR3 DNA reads TGCGCCAGCAGCTTCCGTCCCGGGACTAGAACAGATACGCAGTATTTT. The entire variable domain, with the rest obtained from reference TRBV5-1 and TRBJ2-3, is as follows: KAGVTQTPRYLIKTRGQQVTLSCSPISGHRSVSWYQQTPGQGLQFLFEYFSETQRNKGNFPGRFSGRQFSNSRSEMNVSTLELGDSALYLCASSFRPGTRTDTQYFGPGTRLTVL.

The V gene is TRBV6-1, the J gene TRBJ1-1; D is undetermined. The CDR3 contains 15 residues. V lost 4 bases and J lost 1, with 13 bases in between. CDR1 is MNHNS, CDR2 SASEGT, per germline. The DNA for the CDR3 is TGTGCCAGCAGTGGACCGGGCCGAACGAACACTGAAGCTTTCTTT. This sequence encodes CASSGPGRTNTEAFF.

The CDR3 loop reads CASSLRDTPGYGYTF. As DNA, the CDR3 is TGTGCCAGCAGTTTAAGGGACACCCCGGGCTATGGCTACACCTTC. V is TRBV27 and J is TRBJ1-2, with a weak D call TRBD1 (6 bases). The CDR3 covers 15 residues. Germline CDR1 and CDR2: MNHEY and SMNVEV (reference sequence). Trimming pared 2 bases from V and 4 bases from J, leaving 14 bases between.